The clone carrying this T cell receptor (beta chain) has a count of ten or more. V lost 5 bases, J lost 1 base, and 18 bases lay in between. Germline CDR1 SGHRS, CDR2 YFSETQ. The CDR3 sequence is 16 residues long. Unique molecular identifiers were attached to individual cDNA molecules during library preparation. Each CDR3 protein is one row after TCRdb ran MiXCR on the RACE reads. Among roughly 100,000 distinct CDR3 sequences listed, less than 45% were seen once. The time point: patch test 3, about 24 weeks after DPC sensitization. Treatment in this sample: therapeutic diphenylcyclopropenone sensitization with weekly scalp DPC. Donation of samples came from alopecia patients who were 18 to 70 years old and suitable for DPC. This entry belongs to a study of human T cells and chemical hapten exposure. For the study at large: Patch tests of 0.01% DPC on the upper back were read at 6 days. The patient population, which was mostly female, had alopecia areata, totalis or universalis.

This receptor was obtained from a man between 40 and 49 years old with alopecia areata. Some clones in this sample may be carry-over from other donors' samples. The chain couples TRBV5-1 to TRBJ2-5; D might be TRBD1 or TRBD2, each matching 6 bases. The specimen was whole blood, collected in connection with sensitization to the hapten diphenylcyclopropenone (DPC). CDR3 coding DNA: TGCGCCAGCAGGTTTGGGGGCGCGGGACTCCAAGAGACCCAGTACTTC. It is translated as CASRFGGAGLQETQYF. Full variable domain (remainder filled in from reference TRBV5-1 and TRBJ2-5): KAGVTQTPRYLIKTRGQQVTLSCSPISGHRSVSWYQQTPGQGLQFLFEYFSETQRNKGNFPGRFSGRQFSNSRSEMNVSTLELGDSALYLCASRFGGAGLQETQYFGPGTRLLVL.